The 26 T cell receptor beta chains presented below share a single source sample, sequenced in a study of PD-1 blockade in classical Hodgkin lymphoma. With no exception, relapse followed autologous stem cell transplantation in all patients, and brentuximab vedotin exposure varied. Libraries were prepared by immunoSEQ multiplex PCR; TCRdb keeps only in-frame clonotypes and omits some of them. The repertoire holds around 91,000 clones, with around 86% as singletons. Source: peripheral blood mononuclear cells (PBMCs), taken at baseline. The origin of the receptors is a human donor with classical Hodgkin lymphoma.

The J gene is TRBJ2-5, the V gene TRBV6-1; unclear D gene. The CDR3 is 15 residues long. V lost 7 bases to trimming and J lost 5 bases, with 20 bases between them. The V gene's germline CDR1 is MNHNS and CDR2 SASEGT. CDR3: CASTATQTFGETQYF. DNA of the CDR3: TGTGCCAGCACCGCGACACAAACCTTTGGGGAGACCCAGTACTTC.

As DNA, the CDR3 is TGTGCCAGCATCCCCAATCCCGGAGATACGCAGTATTTT. Its translation is CASIPNPGDTQYF. This rearrangement joins TRBV7-9 to TRBJ2-3, with no clear D. The germline V gene has CDR1 SEHNR and CDR2 FQNEAQ (reference sequence). This CDR3 is built from 13 residues. Trimming took off 7 bases at V and 5 bases at J, with 13 bases between the two ends.

J is TRBJ2-1 and V is TRBV5-6; the D is unclear. CDR3 size: 13 residues. V was clipped by 1 base and J by 7 bases, with 9 bases between them. CDR1 is SGHDT, CDR2 YYEEEE, per germline. CDR3 protein: CASSLPSSNEQFF. DNA for the CDR3: TGTGCCAGCAGCTTGCCCAGCTCTAATGAGCAGTTCTTC.

The chain combines TRBV6-6 with TRBJ1-1; D uncertain. The CDR3 contains 13 residues. The germline V gene has CDR1 MNHNY and CDR2 SVGAGI (reference sequence). V dropped 6 bases and J dropped 1 base, with 9 bases sitting between them. The CDR3 nucleotides read TGTGCCAGCAGCCCAGAGGGGAACACTGAAGCTTTCTTT. It translates to CASSPEGNTEAFF.

The V and J genes are TRBV6-5 and TRBJ1-1, with D possibly being TRBD1 (5 bases). V dropped 4 bases and J dropped 4 bases, with 16 bases sitting between them. The CDR3 extends over 15 amino acids. Germline V lookup: CDR1 MNHEY, CDR2 SVGAGI. The CDR3 DNA reads TGTGCCAGCAGTTCATATGGGGGAGACATCACTGAAGCTTTCTTT. This codes for CASSSYGGDITEAFF.

In DNA, the CDR3 is TGTGCCAGCAGTGTGGAGCGGGAGGATCAAGTCCACTACGAGCAGTACTTC. As protein: CASSVEREDQVHYEQYF. The V gene is TRBV2, the J gene TRBJ2-7, with 9 positions matching TRBD2. The CDR3 covers 17 residues. The trim removed 4 bases at V and 3 bases at J, leaving 13 bases unmatched. Germline CDR1 is SNHLY and CDR2 is FYNNEI.

The chain carries TRBV7-2 and TRBJ1-2; D gene unclear. Germline V gene data show CDR1 as SGHTA and CDR2 as FQGNSA. The CDR3 covers 13 residues. The ends were cut back, 1 base at V and 2 bases at J, with 5 bases in the middle. The CDR3 sequence: CASSLGENYGYTF. The CDR3 coding sequence is TGTGCCAGCAGCTTAGGGGAGAACTATGGCTACACCTTC.

This clone was observed a single time. In nucleotides, the CDR3 is TGTGCCAGCAGTCCGGACAGGGATCGTAGGGAGCTGTTTTTT. Amino acid sequence: CASSPDRDRRELFF. This chain connects TRBV6-5 to TRBJ2-2, with 8 nucleotides matching TRBD1. CDR3 length: 14 amino acids. The V gene's germline CDR1 is MNHEY and CDR2 SVGAGI. Trimming cost V 5 bases and J 9 bases; bases outside gene matches: 8.

The chain uses TRBV6-5 and TRBJ2-5, with unresolved D. The CDR3 extends over 11 amino acids. Trimming removed 7 bases from V and 8 bases from J, with 11 bases in between. Germline V CDR1 and CDR2: MNHEY, SVGAGI. Written as DNA, the CDR3 is TGTGCCAGCACAACTACTCTAACCCAGTACTTC. Its protein is CASTTTLTQYF.

This sequence joins TRBV7-9 and TRBJ2-7, with TRBD1 matching over 10 bases. With V trimmed by 1 base and J by 7 bases, 4 bases remained unmatched. The germline V gene encodes CDR1 SEHNR and CDR2 FQNEAQ (reference sequence). CDR3 length: 14 residues. CDR3 in DNA: TGTGCCAGCAGCTTAGGGACAGGGGGAGAGGAGCAGTACTTC. It yields the protein CASSLGTGGEEQYF.

The chain combines TRBV5-4 with TRBJ1-2, with 8 bases lining up with TRBD1. With V trimmed by 2 bases and J by 7 bases, 10 bases remained unmatched. From germline, CDR1 is SGHNT and CDR2 YYREEE (reference sequence). CDR3 length: 15 amino acids. The CDR3 sequence is CASSFSGGAIGGYTF. CDR3 coding DNA: TGTGCCAGCAGCTTCTCAGGGGGCGCTATAGGTGGCTACACCTTC.

This clone was found once. The rearrangement uses TRBV6-6 and TRBJ2-1, with D unresolved. The length of the CDR3 is 16 residues. Trimming took off 2 bases at V and 0 bases at J, with 11 bases between the two ends. Germline-derived CDR1 and CDR2 are MNHNY and SVGAGI (reference sequence). Written as DNA, the CDR3 is TGTGCCAGCAGTTACCCCGTGGAGAGCTCCTACAATGAGCAGTTCTTC. Translated, it gives CASSYPVESSYNEQFF.

The chain joins TRBV11-2 to TRBJ2-2, with 11 bases aligning to TRBD2. The V gene end was trimmed by 4 bases and the J gene end by 2 bases; junction bases not matched to a gene: 12. The CDR3 length is 19 residues. CDR1 is SGHAT, CDR2 FQNNGV, per germline. The CDR3 reads CASSSPRLAGRLNTGELFF. CDR3 in DNA: TGTGCCAGCAGCTCCCCCCGACTAGCGGGAAGATTAAACACCGGGGAGCTGTTTTTT.

V gene TRBV23-1 combines with J gene TRBJ1-5, with D perhaps matching TRBD1 (6 bases). TRBV23-1 is noted as an ORF with a role that remains uncertain. Trimming removed 0 bases at V and 4 bases at J, with 10 bases between. The CDR3 is 15 amino acids. As DNA, the CDR3 is TGCGCCAGCAGTCAATCCTGGGGGCGTAATCAGCCCCAGCATTTT. It specifies CASSQSWGRNQPQHF.

The chain employs TRBV6-1 and TRBJ2-7, with D tentatively TRBD2 (5 bases). Germline lookup yields CDR1 MNHNS and CDR2 SASEGT. The CDR3 contains 13 residues. V was clipped by 1 base and J by 7 bases, with 11 bases between them. CDR3 nucleotides: TGTGCCAGCAGTGAAGATGGTCCGGGGGAGCAGTACTTC. Protein product: CASSEDGPGEQYF.

J is TRBJ2-1 and V is TRBV4-2; D is undetermined. The CDR3 runs to 15 residues. The V gene's germline CDR1 is LGHNA and CDR2 YNFKEQ. V lost 3 bases to trimming and J lost 8 bases, with 17 bases between them. Here the CDR3 DNA reads TGTGCCAGCAGCCAGAGATCCACTGGCGTAGATGAGCAGTTCTTC. It translates to CASSQRSTGVDEQFF.

This chain uses TRBV7-9 with TRBJ2-3; 10 positions agree with TRBD1. V lost 6 bases and J lost 5; bases outside the gene matches: 8. Germline lookup yields CDR1 SEHNR and CDR2 FQNEAQ (reference sequence). The CDR3 runs to 15 residues. The CDR3 DNA reads TGTGCCAGCAGTACCGGGACAGGGGTAATAGATACGCAGTATTTT. Residues: CASSTGTGVIDTQYF.

The genes are TRBV28 and TRBJ2-7, with D unresolved. This CDR3 is built from 13 residues. Trimming removed 4 bases from V and 3 bases from J, with 10 bases in between. Germline CDR1 reads MDHEN; CDR2 reads SYDVKM. The DNA of the CDR3 is TGTGCCAGCAGTTCCGACATTCTCTACGAGCAGTACTTC. It encodes CASSSDILYEQYF.

The table lists this clone with a count of one. J is TRBJ2-7 and V is TRBV11-2, with D unresolved. The CDR3 extends over 13 amino acids. The germline V gene has CDR1 SGHAT and CDR2 FQNNGV. The germline V and J ends were trimmed by 5 bases and 3 bases, with 11 bases remaining between them. The CDR3 nucleotides read TGTGCCAGCAGCCCCCTTGGCCGCTACGAGCAGTACTTC. This codes for CASSPLGRYEQYF.

The chain has TRBV30 and TRBJ2-7, with no clear D. Germline loops: CDR1 GTSNPN, CDR2 SVGIG (reference sequence). CDR3 length: 14 amino acids. V was shortened by 1 base and J by 2 bases, with 12 bases between the two germline ends. The CDR3 DNA is TGTGCCTGGAGTGCCCTACGTGGAACCTACGAGCAGTACTTC. Translating gives CAWSALRGTYEQYF.

The V gene is TRBV19, the J gene TRBJ1-3; D remains unclear. The CDR3 is 14 amino acids. The V and J ends lost 5 bases and 2 bases respectively, with 10 bases between them. Germline values: CDR1 LNHDA, CDR2 SQIVND (reference sequence). CDR3 amino acids: CASSVSEPGNTIYF. The DNA of the CDR3 is TGTGCCAGTAGTGTCTCGGAGCCTGGAAACACCATATATTTT. The full variable domain, completed using reference TRBV19 and TRBJ1-3, is DGGITQSPKYLFRKEGQNVTLSCEQNLNHDAMYWYRQDPGQGLRLIYYSQIVNDFQKGDIAEGYSVSREKKESFPLTVTSAQKNPTAFYLCASSVSEPGNTIYFGEGSWLTVV.

V is TRBV5-6 and J is TRBJ2-7; 10 bases fit TRBD1. V shed 3 bases, J shed 4 bases, and the junction held 7 bases outside the gene matches. This CDR3 has 15 residues. Germline CDR1 is SGHDT and CDR2 is YYEEEE. CDR3 loop: CASSSLTGGGYEQYF. CDR3 nucleotide sequence: TGTGCCAGCAGCTCCCTGACAGGGGGCGGGTACGAGCAGTACTTC.

This chain uses TRBV7-9 with TRBJ1-1; D gene uncertain. V lost 1 base and J lost 11, with 11 bases in between. Germline V gene lookup returns CDR1 SEHNR and CDR2 FQNEAQ (reference sequence). CDR3 size: 12 residues. The CDR3 bases are TGTGCCAGCAGCTTAGTGGTGGGATTGGCTTTCTTT. Translated, it gives CASSLVVGLAFF.

The chain carries TRBV5-1 and TRBJ2-3; 10 bases line up with TRBD2. Germline-derived CDR1 and CDR2 are SGHRS and YFSETQ. The CDR3 is 18 residues long. Losses at the gene ends were 0 bases for V and 3 bases for J; bases not matched to a gene: 10. CDR3 sequence reads: CASSLGNNGLAVTDTQYF. CDR3 DNA: TGCGCCAGCAGCTTGGGGAATAATGGACTAGCGGTAACAGATACGCAGTATTTT.

The chain joins TRBV2 to TRBJ2-2, with 7 bases fitting TRBD1. Unmatched junction bases numbered 11, after V lost 7 bases and J lost 6 bases. CDR1 is SNHLY, CDR2 FYNNEI, per germline. This CDR3 comprises 15 residues. CDR3 protein: CASIREQGSPGELFF. CDR3 in DNA: TGTGCCAGCATCCGGGAACAGGGGAGCCCCGGGGAGCTGTTTTTT.

The chain carries TRBV5-1 and TRBJ1-1; D is perhaps TRBD1 (6 bases). Deletions cut 1 base from V and 9 bases from J, with 13 bases between. CDR3 size: 13 residues. Looked up from germline, CDR1 is SGHRS and CDR2 is YFSETQ. The CDR3 region is CASSLTAGVKAFF. CDR3 bases: TGCGCCAGCAGCTTGACGGCAGGGGTTAAAGCTTTCTTT.